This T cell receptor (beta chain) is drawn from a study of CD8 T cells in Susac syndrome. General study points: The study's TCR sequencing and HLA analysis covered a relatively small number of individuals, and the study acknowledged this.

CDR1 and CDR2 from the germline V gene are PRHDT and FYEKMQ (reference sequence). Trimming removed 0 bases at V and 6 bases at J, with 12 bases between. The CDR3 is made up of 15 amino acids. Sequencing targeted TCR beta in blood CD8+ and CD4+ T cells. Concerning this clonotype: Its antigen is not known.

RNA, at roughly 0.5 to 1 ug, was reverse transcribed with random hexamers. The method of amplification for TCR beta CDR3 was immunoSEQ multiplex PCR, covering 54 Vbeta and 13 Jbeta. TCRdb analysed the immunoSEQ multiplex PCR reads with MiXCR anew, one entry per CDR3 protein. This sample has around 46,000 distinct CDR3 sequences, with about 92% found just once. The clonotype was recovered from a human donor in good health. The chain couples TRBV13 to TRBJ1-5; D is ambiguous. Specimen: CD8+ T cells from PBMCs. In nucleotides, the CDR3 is TGTGCCAGCAGCTTAGGGTTAGGACGGGGTCAGCCCCAGCATTTT. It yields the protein CASSLGLGRGQPQHF.